Presented here are 28 T cell receptor beta chains from one specimen sequenced in a study of control samples from healthy donors and cancer patients. Libraries were prepared by immunoSEQ multiplex PCR; TCRdb keeps only in-frame clonotypes and omits some of them. The table records 88,000 or so clones, about 94% of them present only once. Specimen: blood. Receptors were obtained from a woman aged 18-29 years in good health.

The chain couples TRBV3-1 (or the pseudogene TRBV3-2) to TRBJ2-3; no clear D. V was cut by 0 bases and J by 4 bases, with 2 bases left in between. The CDR3 is 12 residues long. CDR1 is LGHDT, CDR2 YNNKEL, per germline (reference sequence). The CDR3 sequence: CASSQDSDTQYF. In nucleotides, the CDR3 is TGTGCCAGCAGCCAAGATTCAGATACGCAGTATTTT.

The chain joins TRBV27 to TRBJ2-7, with D perhaps TRBD1 (6 bases). Germline loops: CDR1 MNHEY, CDR2 SMNVEV (reference sequence). Trimming shortened V by 3 bases and J by 5 bases, and 23 bases separated the two germline ends. The CDR3 totals 17 residues. This CDR3 reads CASSFRSDRLLSNEQYF. For the CDR3, the DNA is TGTGCCAGCAGTTTTCGGAGCGACAGGCTATTGTCTAACGAGCAGTACTTC.

The chain combines TRBV19 with TRBJ1-5, with a possible D match to TRBD1 (6 bases). CDR3 size: 15 residues. CDR1 is LNHDA, CDR2 SQIVND, per germline (reference sequence). Between the trimmed V and J ends, which lost 8 bases and 0 bases, there was a span of 14 bases. The CDR3 here is CASQGILYSNQPQHF. In nucleotides, the CDR3 is TGTGCCAGTCAGGGGATCTTATATAGCAATCAGCCCCAGCATTTT.

The chain employs TRBV6-6 and TRBJ2-7, with D tentatively TRBD2 (6 bases). Trimming cost V 2 bases and J 7 bases, with 18 bases left between them. Germline-derived CDR1 and CDR2 are MNHNY and SVGAGI (reference sequence). This CDR3 spans 15 amino acids. The CDR3 region has the DNA TGTGCCAGCAGTTACAGCGGGCCCCTCGGGGGTGAGCAGTACTTC. Protein: CASSYSGPLGGEQYF.

The chain is built from TRBV2 and TRBJ2-2, with no clear D. CDR3 length equals 15 residues. Germline V gene lookup returns CDR1 SNHLY and CDR2 FYNNEI. Trimming left V 6 bases short and J 3 bases short, with 14 bases between. In DNA form, the CDR3 reads TGTGCCAGCAGCCTACGGACGGCGGACACCGGGGAGCTGTTTTTT. Translating it yields CASSLRTADTGELFF.

The chain employs TRBV4-2 and TRBJ1-2, with D maybe TRBD1 (5 bases). From germline, CDR1 is LGHNA and CDR2 YNFKEQ. Between the trimmed V and J ends, which lost 0 bases and 8 bases, there was a span of 16 bases. The CDR3 covers 15 residues. CDR3 nucleotide sequence: TGTGCCAGCAGCCAAGATATTGCGTCAGGGAGCGGCTACACCTTC. Protein: CASSQDIASGSGYTF.

This chain uses TRBV28 with TRBJ2-7, with 12 nucleotides matching TRBD1. The CDR3 has 14 residues. J lost 4 bases, V lost 5 bases, and 3 bases had no gene match. CDR1 is MDHEN, CDR2 SYDVKM, per germline. The CDR3 reads CASSGTGGKYEQYF. CDR3 coding DNA: TGTGCCAGCAGTGGGACAGGGGGCAAATACGAGCAGTACTTC.

The rearrangement links TRBV10-3 to TRBJ2-3; no clear D gene. V dropped 7 bases and J dropped 3 bases, with 11 bases sitting between them. Germline V gene lookup returns CDR1 ENHRY and CDR2 SYGVKD. There are 13 residues in the CDR3. This CDR3 reads CAITDGGTDTQYF. For the CDR3, the DNA is TGTGCCATCACTGATGGTGGGACAGATACGCAGTATTTT.

The chain has TRBV5-4 and TRBJ2-7, with 13 bases fitting TRBD2. J gave up 7 bases and V 0 bases, and 13 bases lay outside the gene matches. The germline V gene has CDR1 SGHNT and CDR2 YYREEE (reference sequence). This CDR3 region has 18 residues. CDR3 in amino acids: CASSLVRLAGGKLQEQYF. The CDR3 DNA follows: TGTGCCAGCAGCTTGGTTAGACTAGCGGGAGGAAAACTACAAGAGCAGTACTTC. The whole variable domain, filled in from reference TRBV5-4 and TRBJ2-7, reads ETGVTQSPTHLIKTRGQQVTLRCSSQSGHNTVSWYQQALGQGPQFIFQYYREEENGRGNFPPRFSGLQFPNYSSELNVNALELDDSALYLCASSLVRLAGGKLQEQYFGPGTRLTVT.

This chain links TRBV19 with TRBJ1-1; D perhaps matches TRBD1 (5 bases). The CDR3 is made up of 12 amino acids. Germline V gene sequence: CDR1 LNHDA, CDR2 SQIVND (reference sequence). Trimming removed 4 bases at V and 5 bases at J, with 8 bases between. DNA of the CDR3: TGTGCCAGTAGTACCGACAGTACTGAAGCTTTCTTT. Encoded protein: CASSTDSTEAFF.

This sequence joins TRBV14 and TRBJ2-1; tentative D call: TRBD2 (5 bases). The CDR3 contains 15 residues. V dropped 1 base and J dropped 4 bases, with 11 bases sitting between them. The germline V gene encodes CDR1 SGHDN and CDR2 FVKESK. The CDR3 region is CASSQGRWTYNEQFF. For the CDR3, the DNA is TGTGCCAGCAGCCAAGGTCGGTGGACTTACAATGAGCAGTTCTTC.

The chain recombines TRBV7-9 with TRBJ2-3; D gene uncertain. Germline CDR1 SEHNR, CDR2 FQNEAQ (reference sequence). With 8 bases removed from V and 3 bases from J, the gap between germline ends came to 12 bases. CDR3 length: 13 amino acids. CDR3 sequence (DNA): TGTGCCAGCCCTTACCCCGGAACAGATACGCAGTATTTT. Translation gives CASPYPGTDTQYF.

This sequence joins TRBV6-5 and TRBJ1-6; D gene ambiguous. From germline, CDR1 is MNHEY and CDR2 SVGAGI. Trimming pared 6 bases from V and 5 bases from J, leaving 8 bases between. There are 13 residues in the CDR3. The CDR3 nucleotides read TGTGCCAGCAGGTTGCAGGATAATTCACCCCTCCACTTT. Translated: CASRLQDNSPLHF.

The chain is built from TRBV27 and TRBJ1-1; a possible D gene is TRBD1 (6 bases). Trimming took off 7 bases at V and 1 base at J, with 10 bases between the two ends. CDR3 size: 13 residues. Germline CDR1 is MNHEY and CDR2 is SMNVEV (reference sequence). The CDR3, as DNA: TGTGCCAGCACGGGGACACCGAACACTGAAGCTTTCTTT. Amino acid sequence: CASTGTPNTEAFF.

J is TRBJ2-5 and V is TRBV19, with 8 bases fitting TRBD2. Germline V gene lookup returns CDR1 LNHDA and CDR2 SQIVND (reference sequence). V lost 3 bases to trimming and J lost 5 bases; unmatched junction nucleotides: 11. The CDR3 extends over 16 amino acids. The CDR3 region is CASSIGQREIWETQYF. CDR3 sequence (DNA): TGTGCCAGTAGTATCGGCCAGCGGGAGATCTGGGAGACCCAGTACTTC. Based on the CDR3 plus reference TRBV19 and TRBJ2-5, the full variable domain is DGGITQSPKYLFRKEGQNVTLSCEQNLNHDAMYWYRQDPGQGLRLIYYSQIVNDFQKGDIAEGYSVSREKKESFPLTVTSAQKNPTAFYLCASSIGQREIWETQYFGPGTRLLVL.

The V gene is TRBV4-2, the J gene TRBJ2-4, with 7 nucleotides matching TRBD1. Germline trimming cut 3 bases from V and 0 bases from J; bases unmatched to any gene: 11. Germline V gene lookup returns CDR1 LGHNA and CDR2 YNFKEQ. The length of the CDR3 is 18 residues. The CDR3 loop reads CASSQGLPGQLAKNIQYF. CDR3 DNA: TGTGCCAGCAGCCAGGGTCTACCGGGACAGCTAGCCAAAAACATTCAGTACTTC.

The chain uses TRBV5-1 and TRBJ1-1; TRBD1 aligns across 7 bases. From germline, CDR1 is SGHRS and CDR2 YFSETQ. Trimming cost V 6 bases and J 0 bases; bases outside gene matches: 8. The CDR3 extends over 15 amino acids. CDR3 region: CASTQQTGLNTEAFF. The DNA for the CDR3 is TGCGCCAGCACCCAGCAGACAGGGCTGAACACTGAAGCTTTCTTT.

This rearrangement joins TRBV29-1 to TRBJ1-2, with 7 bases aligning to TRBD1. This CDR3 is built from 13 residues. From germline, CDR1 is SQVTM and CDR2 ANQGSEA. The junction had 2 bases not matched to a gene; V was cut back by 3 bases and J by 1 base. This chain's CDR3 is CSVDRDSNYGYTF. CDR3 DNA sequence: TGCAGCGTTGACCGGGACAGTAACTATGGCTACACCTTC.

The chain has TRBV7-6 and TRBJ2-7, with a possible D match to TRBD2 (5 bases). The CDR3 spans 17 residues. Germline CDR1 reads SGHVS; CDR2 reads FNYEAQ. V shed 2 bases and J shed 3 bases, with 20 bases lying between them. DNA of the CDR3: TGTGCCAGCAGCTTAACCCCCGCGGGCGGCGTACTCTACGAGCAGTACTTC. The encoded protein is CASSLTPAGGVLYEQYF. The whole variable domain, remainder taken from reference TRBV7-6 and TRBJ2-7, is GAGVSQSPRYKVTKRGQDVALRCDPISGHVSLYWYRQALGQGPEFLTYFNYEAQQDKSGLPNDRFSAERPEGSISTLTIQRTEQRDSAMYRCASSLTPAGGVLYEQYFGPGTRLTVT.

The genes are TRBV19 and TRBJ2-5; 12 bases map to TRBD2. The CDR3 sequence is 16 residues long. The trim removed 9 bases at V and 5 bases at J, leaving 13 bases unmatched. Germline CDR1 LNHDA, CDR2 SQIVND (reference sequence). For the CDR3, the DNA is TGTGCCAGGACCCTCTCTAGCGGGGGGGCCGGTGAGACCCAGTACTTC. It is translated as CARTLSSGGAGETQYF. The complete variable domain, with remaining parts taken from reference TRBV19 and TRBJ2-5, reads DGGITQSPKYLFRKEGQNVTLSCEQNLNHDAMYWYRQDPGQGLRLIYYSQIVNDFQKGDIAEGYSVSREKKESFPLTVTSAQKNPTAFYLCARTLSSGGAGETQYFGPGTRLLVL.

This chain connects TRBV29-1 to TRBJ2-1; 8 positions agree with TRBD2. There are 12 residues in the CDR3. Germline CDR1 reads SQVTM; CDR2 reads ANQGSEA. V lost 4 bases and J lost 7; bases outside the gene matches: 3. CDR3 nucleotides: TGCAGCGTTGCAGTAGCGGGGAATGAGCAGTTCTTC. Amino acid sequence: CSVAVAGNEQFF.

This rearrangement joins TRBV6-1 to TRBJ1-5; D remains ambiguous. Looked up from germline, CDR1 is MNHNS and CDR2 is SASEGT. The CDR3 contains 16 residues. Between the trimmed V and J ends, which lost 1 base and 0 bases, there was a span of 10 bases. The CDR3 coding sequence is TGTGCCAGCAGTGAAGGGCAGATTTATAGCAATCAGCCCCAGCATTTT. Translation: CASSEGQIYSNQPQHF.

The chain joins TRBV7-9 to TRBJ1-4, with D uncertain. Germline lookup yields CDR1 SEHNR and CDR2 FQNEAQ (reference sequence). The CDR3 is made up of 15 amino acids. Trimming stripped 7 bases from V and 4 bases from J, with 16 bases between. The CDR3 protein is CASNTGGRNNEKLFF. The CDR3 DNA reads as TGTGCCAGCAATACCGGAGGAAGGAATAATGAAAAACTGTTTTTT.

The chain is built from TRBV6-5 and TRBJ1-1; D possibly corresponds to TRBD1 (5 bases). CDR1 is MNHEY and CDR2 is SVGAGI in the germline V gene. CDR3 size: 14 residues. The V end was cut by 6 bases, the J end by 2 bases, with 13 bases between. CDR3 sequence (DNA): TGTGCCAGCAGACTCGACAGAGTCAACACTGAAGCTTTCTTT. Translation: CASRLDRVNTEAFF.

The chain carries TRBV28 and TRBJ2-7, with a possible D match to TRBD1 (6 bases). Germline lookup yields CDR1 MDHEN and CDR2 SYDVKM. Trimming stripped 5 bases from V and 3 bases from J, with 14 bases between. The CDR3 covers 14 residues. The CDR3 region has the DNA TGTGCCAGCAGTCGGCTGACAGGTCTCTACGAGCAGTACTTC. It specifies CASSRLTGLYEQYF. The complete variable domain, with remaining parts taken from reference TRBV28 and TRBJ2-7, reads DVKVTQSSRYLVKRTGEKVFLECVQDMDHENMFWYRQDPGLGLRLIYFSYDVKMKEKGDIPEGYSVSREKKERFSLILESASTNQTSMYLCASSRLTGLYEQYFGPGTRLTVT.

The chain recombines TRBV6-2 or TRBV6-3 with TRBJ1-2; no clear D. Germline lookup yields CDR1 MNHEY and CDR2 SVGEGT. This CDR3 region has 17 residues. V dropped 2 bases and J dropped 1 base, with 17 bases sitting between them. The CDR3 nucleotides are TGTGCCAGCAGTTACGTCCCGCAGGCCTATTTTAACTATGGCTACACCTTC. This codes for CASSYVPQAYFNYGYTF.

V gene TRBV5-1 combines with J gene TRBJ2-2, with 9 bases fitting TRBD1. The germline CDR1 and CDR2 sequences are SGHRS and YFSETQ. The length of the CDR3 is 18 residues. V lost 2 bases to trimming and J lost 1 base; unmatched junction nucleotides: 9. This chain's CDR3 is CASSLQSGTGLNTGELFF. CDR3 DNA sequence: TGCGCCAGCAGCTTACAATCCGGGACAGGGTTGAACACCGGGGAGCTGTTTTTT. Based on the CDR3 plus reference TRBV5-1 and TRBJ2-2, the full variable domain is KAGVTQTPRYLIKTRGQQVTLSCSPISGHRSVSWYQQTPGQGLQFLFEYFSETQRNKGNFPGRFSGRQFSNSRSEMNVSTLELGDSALYLCASSLQSGTGLNTGELFFGEGSRLTVL.

The chain combines TRBV11-2 with TRBJ1-6, with D possibly being TRBD1 (5 bases). Germline V gene sequence: CDR1 SGHAT, CDR2 FQNNGV. The CDR3 is 18 residues long. V was clipped by 5 bases and J by 7 bases, with 24 bases between them. The CDR3 is CASSTPPGASAQNSPLHF. The CDR3 DNA sequence: TGTGCCAGCAGCACCCCGCCTGGGGCGTCAGCCCAGAATTCACCCCTCCACTTT.